Detailed here is one TCR beta chain. This record belongs to a study of T cell repertoires in cytomegalovirus infection. TCRdb recomputed calls from the reads with MiXCR, one row per CDR3 protein. The sample has 300,000 to 450,000 distinct CDR3 sequences, about a sixth seen once. The specimen was PBMCs. The clonotype was recovered from a human donor in good health (CMV status not recorded). Some clones in this sample may be carry-over from other donors' samples.

CDR3: CSAPRTGRNNSPLHF. In DNA, the CDR3 is TGCAGTGCCCCGCGGACAGGGAGAAATAATTCACCCCTCCACTTT. The J gene is TRBJ1-6, the V gene TRBV20-1, with 8 nucleotides matching TRBD1. CDR1 is DFQATT and CDR2 is SNEGSKA in the germline V gene (reference sequence). CDR3 length equals 15 residues. With V trimmed by 6 bases and J by 5 bases, 9 bases remained unmatched.